This T cell receptor beta chain was captured in a study of T cells in localized non-small cell lung cancer. The study, taken as a whole, reports: The highest T cell clonality was in uninvolved adjacent lung, above tumor. Sequencing was restricted to one tumor region; therefore, heterogeneity remains possible. Across samples, adjacent lung featured a median approximately 56 of the top 100 tumor clones. Elevated blood T cell density was associated with longer overall survival.

Assay used: immunoSEQ multiplex PCR; TCRdb lists only in-frame clones, some missing. This table has more than 40,000 clones, more than 85% appearing once. The CDR3 totals 14 residues. Germline V gives CDR1 MNHEY, CDR2 SMNVEV (reference sequence). Losses at the gene ends were 7 bases for V and 7 bases for J; bases not matched to a gene: 7. For this clone: The antigen is undetermined.

The source is a man between 40 and 70 years old with stage II lung adenocarcinoma. The sample here was PBMCs, taken before any cancer treatment. The chain joins TRBV27 to TRBJ1-3; 10 bases are a match to TRBD1. As DNA, the CDR3 is TGTGCCAGCAAGGAGACAGGGGGCGGGAACACCATATATTTT. It codes for CASKETGGGNTIYF.